The present entry profiles one TCR beta chain with its context. Its target is unknown. The data stem from a study of cytomegalovirus exposure and HLA in healthy donors. Whole-study findings and limits: The TCR clusters that emerged in the first cohort tended, a later analysis found, to co-occur in the 120 or so validation repertoires. Rarity characterized most TCR sequences, yet some public TCRs appeared in many donors.

CDR3 size: 16 residues. Trimming cost V 0 bases and J 4 bases, with 10 bases left between them. Germline V gene lookup returns CDR1 LNHNV and CDR2 YYDKDF (reference sequence). Donors came from a validation cohort of fewer than 150 subjects, distinct from the first 666-subject cohort. Method: immunoSEQ multiplex PCR; TCRdb's copy keeps in-frame clones and lacks some. The data hold 210,000 or so clones, with 88% observed a single time. The J gene is TRBJ2-6, the V gene TRBV15; D perhaps matches TRBD1 (6 bases). The TCR originated in a woman aged 18-35 years in good health and CMV-seronegative. The sample taken for sequencing was PBMCs. The CDR3 protein is CATSREAGVGANVLTF. CDR3 in DNA: TGTGCCACCAGCAGAGAGGCAGGGGTAGGGGCCAACGTCCTGACTTTC. Supplemented by reference TRBV15 and TRBJ2-6, the full variable domain reads DAMVIQNPRYQVTQFGKPVTLSCSQTLNHNVMYWYQQKSSQAPKLLFHYYDKDFNNEADTPDNFQSRRPNTSFCFLDIRSPGLGDTAMYLCATSREAGVGANVLTFGAGSRLTVL.